This TCR beta chain comes out of a study of T cell responses to AZD1222 COVID-19 vaccine. The germline V gene encodes CDR1 SGHVS and CDR2 FNYEAQ. Trimming removed 4 bases from V and 4 bases from J; junction bases left unmatched: 16. The CDR3 runs 18 residues. Study findings and constraints: It was only after the peak T cell response that any repertoires were sampled.

Sequenced by immunoSEQ multiplex PCR; TCRdb stores in-frame clones only, minus some. The sample lists 150,000 to 200,000 clones, 75% to 90% occurring once. Concerning this clone: Its antigen remains unknown.

The chain is built from TRBV7-6 and TRBJ2-1; 7 nucleotides align to TRBD2. The starting material was peripheral blood, obtained on day 0 of AZD1222 vaccination. The TCR comes from an adult in good health. The CDR3: CASSSRFGWLAAYNEQFF. CDR3 coding DNA: TGTGCCAGCAGCTCTAGGTTCGGCTGGCTAGCGGCGTACAATGAGCAGTTCTTC.